What follows are 4 T cell receptor beta chains derived from one specimen sequenced in a study of blood T cell repertoires in COVID-19. The method was immunoSEQ multiplex PCR; TCRdb's version includes in-frame clones alone and lacks a portion of them. The data contain 75,000 to 90,000 clones, 80% to 95% of them singletons. The sample taken for sequencing was peripheral blood. These receptors all stem from a man younger than 35 with COVID-19, enrolled during active disease.

The chain is built from TRBV4-1 and TRBJ1-6; D unresolved. CDR1 MGHRA and CDR2 YSYEKL come from the germline V gene. This CDR3 is built from 15 residues. V lost 0 bases to trimming and J lost 7 bases, with 10 bases between them. The DNA of the CDR3 is TGCGCCAGCAGCCAAGAGTGGACTCTCAATTCACCCCTCCACTTT. This codes for CASSQEWTLNSPLHF.

The rearrangement joins TRBV6-5 to TRBJ2-7; the match to TRBD2 covers 8 bases. Germline V gene sequence: CDR1 MNHEY, CDR2 SVGAGI. V was clipped by 7 bases and J by 7 bases; unmatched bases: 15. This CDR3 region has 15 residues. CDR3 sequence: CASTAAGGRMGEQYF. The CDR3 DNA sequence: TGTGCCAGCACTGCCGCGGGAGGAAGGATGGGGGAGCAGTACTTC.

The chain couples TRBV6-5 to TRBJ1-3; D possibly corresponds to TRBD1 (6 bases). The CDR3 consists of 11 residues. Trimming removed 0 bases from V and 14 bases from J, with 8 bases in between. Germline lookup yields CDR1 MNHEY and CDR2 SVGAGI. CDR3 region: CASSYSGHLYF. The CDR3 DNA reads as TGTGCCAGCAGTTACTCGGGACATCTATATTTT.

This clone was recorded only once. The rearrangement joins TRBV2 to TRBJ2-2; 7 nucleotides match TRBD1. V was clipped by 7 bases and J by 4 bases; unmatched bases: 9. The CDR3 runs 15 residues. Germline V gene sequence: CDR1 SNHLY, CDR2 FYNNEI. CDR3 coding DNA: TGTGCCAGCACCGTAATCGGGGACAGCACCGGGGAGCTGTTTTTT. Protein sequence: CASTVIGDSTGELFF.